Detailed here is one TCR beta chain. Clones were read by immunoSEQ multiplex PCR, and TCRdb kept only the in-frame ones, dropping some. The sample carries some 390,000 clones, 70% to 90% recorded once. With 5 bases clipped from V and 7 bases from J, the junction kept 5 bases outside the gene matches. The V gene's germline CDR1 is SEHNR and CDR2 FQNEAQ (reference sequence). The CDR3 contains 14 residues. Treatment: 19 received Ad26.COV2.S at low or high dose, single or two shots; several received placebo; per-sample allocation not given. Sampling took place 63 days after the first vaccine or placebo injection. Vaccine was an Ad26 vector expressing Wuhan-strain SARS-CoV-2 spike. This record comes from a study of Ad26.COV2.S vaccination and SARS-CoV-2 variants. Turning to the study itself: The COV1001 Ad26.COV2.S trial arm included the donor. The study gave Ad26.COV2.S intramuscularly, once or twice 56 days apart.

The chain employs TRBV7-9 and TRBJ2-1; 10 nucleotides line up with TRBD2. Sequenced here: peripheral blood, sampled in a trial of Ad26.COV2.S vaccine versus placebo. This TCR was recovered from a person between 18 and 59 years old who received the Ad26.COV2.S COVID-19 vaccine or a placebo. The CDR3 DNA follows: TGTGCCAGCAGCCGTGGGACTAGCGATAATGAGCAGTTCTTC. It encodes CASSRGTSDNEQFF.